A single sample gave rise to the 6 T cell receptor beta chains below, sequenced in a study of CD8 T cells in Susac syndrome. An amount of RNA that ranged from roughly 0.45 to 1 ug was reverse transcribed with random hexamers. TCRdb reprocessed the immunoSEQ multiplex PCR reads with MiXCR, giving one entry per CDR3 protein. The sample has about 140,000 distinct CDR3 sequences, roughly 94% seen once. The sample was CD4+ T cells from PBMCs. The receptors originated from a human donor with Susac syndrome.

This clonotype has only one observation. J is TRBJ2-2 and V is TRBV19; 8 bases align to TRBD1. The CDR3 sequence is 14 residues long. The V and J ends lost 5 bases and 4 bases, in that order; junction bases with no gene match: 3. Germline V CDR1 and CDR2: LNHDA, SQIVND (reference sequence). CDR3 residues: CASSSTGGTGELFF. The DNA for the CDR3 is TGTGCCAGTAGTTCAACAGGGGGCACCGGGGAGCTGTTTTTT.

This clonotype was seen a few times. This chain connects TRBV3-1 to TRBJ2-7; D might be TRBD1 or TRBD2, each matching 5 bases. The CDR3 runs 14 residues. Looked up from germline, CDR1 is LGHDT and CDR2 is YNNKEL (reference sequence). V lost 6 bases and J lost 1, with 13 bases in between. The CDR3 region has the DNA TGTGCCAGCAGTGATCCGGGACGGTCCTACGAGCAGTACTTC. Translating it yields CASSDPGRSYEQYF.

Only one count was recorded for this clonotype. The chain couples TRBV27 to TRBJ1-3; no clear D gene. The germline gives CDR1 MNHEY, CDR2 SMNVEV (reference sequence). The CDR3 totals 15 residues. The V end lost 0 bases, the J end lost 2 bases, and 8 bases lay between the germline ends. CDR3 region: CASSLSGIPGNTIYF. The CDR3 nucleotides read TGTGCCAGCAGTTTATCCGGGATCCCTGGAAACACCATATATTTT.

CDR3 bases: TGCAGCGTTGACGGATGGGTCTATGGCTACACCTTC. Translating it yields CSVDGWVYGYTF. The chain recombines TRBV29-1 with TRBJ1-2; D unclear. The V end lost 3 bases, the J end lost 4 bases, and 9 bases lay between the germline ends. This CDR3 is 12 amino acids long. The germline gives CDR1 SQVTM, CDR2 ANQGSEA.

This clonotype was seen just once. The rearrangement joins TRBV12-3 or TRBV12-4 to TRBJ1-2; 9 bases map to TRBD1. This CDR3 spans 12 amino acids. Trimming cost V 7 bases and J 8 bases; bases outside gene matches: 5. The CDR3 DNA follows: TGTGCCAGCACCGGGACAGGGCAAGGCTACACCTTC. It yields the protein CASTGTGQGYTF.

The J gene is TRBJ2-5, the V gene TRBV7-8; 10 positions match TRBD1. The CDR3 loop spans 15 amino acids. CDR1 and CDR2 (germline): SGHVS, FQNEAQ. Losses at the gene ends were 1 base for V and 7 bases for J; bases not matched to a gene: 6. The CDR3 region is CASSLGGTGVRTQYF. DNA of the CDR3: TGTGCCAGCAGCTTAGGGGGGACAGGGGTTAGGACCCAGTACTTC.